These 29 T cell receptor beta chains were sequenced from one sample in a study of T cells after yellow fever vaccination. TCRdb called the 5' RACE reads again in MiXCR, with one record for every CDR3 protein. The table includes about 300,000 distinct CDR3 sequences, approximately 10% detected once. Sequencing used CD4+ T cells sorted from PBMCs, obtained 5 days after the yellow fever booster vaccination. These receptors were collected from a young man who received the YFV17D yellow fever vaccine.

This clonotype was seen more than once but under ten times. The chain couples TRBV20-1 to TRBJ1-1; D is perhaps TRBD1 (6 bases). In germline, CDR1 is DFQATT, CDR2 SNEGSKA (reference sequence). This CDR3 is 12 amino acids long. V was clipped by 6 bases and J by 10 bases, with 18 bases between them. The CDR3 loop is CSATQEGGRAFF. DNA of the CDR3: TGCAGTGCGACCCAGGAGGGGGGCAGAGCTTTCTTT.

This clonotype showed up just a few times. The chain employs TRBV5-1 and TRBJ2-5, with 12 bases matching TRBD2. J was trimmed by 1 base and V by 5 bases; bases with no gene match: 3. Germline assignment: CDR1 SGHRS and CDR2 YFSETQ. This CDR3 contains 15 residues. The CDR3 sequence: CASSSSGGGQETQYF. DNA of the CDR3: TGCGCCAGCAGTTCTAGCGGGGGGGGCCAAGAGACCCAGTACTTC.

The rearrangement links TRBV19 to TRBJ2-5, with D perhaps matching TRBD1 (5 bases). This CDR3 spans 14 amino acids. V dropped 3 bases and J dropped 3 bases, with 11 bases sitting between them. Germline V gene sequence: CDR1 LNHDA, CDR2 SQIVND (reference sequence). The DNA for the CDR3 is TGTGCCAGTAGTATTGGGGCTTCTAAAGAGACCCAGTACTTC. Protein sequence: CASSIGASKETQYF.

This clonotype was found many times. CDR3 DNA sequence: TGTGCCAGCAGTTTTTCTGGGGCCTATGGCTACACCTTC. This codes for CASSFSGAYGYTF. The chain uses TRBV12-3 or TRBV12-4 and TRBJ1-2; tentative D call: TRBD1 (5 bases). This CDR3 has 13 amino acids. V lost 3 bases to trimming and J lost 4 bases, with 9 bases between them.

The genes are TRBV10-3 and TRBJ1-6, with D uncertain. Looked up from germline, CDR1 is ENHRY and CDR2 is SYGVKD. The CDR3 length is 16 residues. V was pared by 5 bases and J by 5 bases, with 16 bases between. The CDR3 DNA reads as TGTGCCATCAGTCAGGTCCTCCCGGCCCATAATTCACCCCTCCACTTT. Amino acid sequence: CAISQVLPAHNSPLHF.

CDR3 DNA: TGTGCCAGCAGTCCATCCCAGAGGAACTATGGCTACACCTTC. Translating it yields CASSPSQRNYGYTF. The chain combines TRBV3-1 with TRBJ1-2; D is unresolved. Germline V gives CDR1 LGHDT, CDR2 YNNKEL (reference sequence). The CDR3 loop spans 14 amino acids. Trimming stripped 6 bases from V and 2 bases from J, with 13 bases between.

This clonotype was counted between two and nine times. V usage is TRBV5-4 and J usage is TRBJ2-7; D remains ambiguous. Trimming shortened V by 1 base and J by 3 bases, and 11 bases separated the two germline ends. The germline CDR1 and CDR2 sequences are SGHNT and YYREEE (reference sequence). This CDR3 has 14 amino acids. The CDR3 DNA reads as TGTGCCAGCAGCTTGTCCCAACAAAACTACGAGCAGTACGTC. The encoded protein is CASSLSQQNYEQYV.

This clonotype was counted at least ten times. The chain has TRBV6-2 or TRBV6-3 and TRBJ2-1; D might be TRBD1 or TRBD2, each matching 5 bases. The CDR3 covers 14 residues. The V gene lost 5 bases and the J gene lost 5 bases, with 13 bases spanning the gap. Germline V gives CDR1 MNHEY, CDR2 SVGEGT. The CDR3 nucleotides read TGTGCCAGCAGTCTGAGGGGCCGAAACAATGAGCAGTTCTTC. Its translation: CASSLRGRNNEQFF.

This clonotype was detected only a few times. Because the CDR3's place on the DNA is in doubt, the DNA is left out and the CDR3 is given as listed by TCRdb. The rearrangement links TRBV7-5 to TRBJ1-5. TRBV7-5 has pseudogene status. The CDR3 extends over 19 residues, inclusive of both ends. The CDR3 protein is CISVPEAYSSRYSNQPQHF.

In its sample, this clonotype was seen a few times. This chain links TRBV4-1 with TRBJ2-4; 10 bases are shared with TRBD2. CDR1 is MGHRA, CDR2 YSYEKL, per germline. V lost 1 base, J lost 1 base, and 13 bases stayed unmatched. The CDR3 sequence is 20 residues long. This CDR3 reads CASSQAPTAGGPRAKNIQYF. CDR3 DNA: TGCGCCAGCAGCCAAGCTCCGACAGCGGGGGGGCCTCGTGCCAAAAACATTCAGTACTTC.

This clonotype was picked up a small number of times. The CDR3 region is CASSPASSETQYF. CDR3 DNA sequence: TGTGCCAGCTCACCTGCTAGCTCGGAGACCCAGTACTTC. This chain uses TRBV18 with TRBJ2-5; D perhaps matches TRBD2 (5 bases). Deletions cut 3 bases from V and 5 bases from J, with 10 bases between. CDR3 length: 13 residues. The V gene's germline CDR1 is KGHSH and CDR2 LQKENI. The full variable domain, rest sourced from reference TRBV18 and TRBJ2-5, is NAGVMQNPRHLVRRRGQEARLRCSPMKGHSHVYWYRQLPEEGLKFMVYLQKENIIDESGMPKERFSAEFPKEGPSILRIQQVVRGDSAAYFCASSPASSETQYFGPGTRLLVL.

This clonotype showed up just a few times. The rearrangement joins TRBV11-3 to TRBJ2-5, with a tentative D call TRBD1 (6 bases). Trimming stripped 2 bases from V and 5 bases from J, with 12 bases between. CDR3 length: 14 amino acids. Germline V lookup: CDR1 SGHNT, CDR2 YENEEA. The CDR3 bases are TGTGCCAGCAGCTTAAGGACAGTTCCGGAGACCCAGTACTTC. Translated, it gives CASSLRTVPETQYF.

This clonotype was observed at least ten times. V and J are TRBV3-1 and TRBJ2-5; D perhaps matches TRBD2 (5 bases). The germline V and J ends were trimmed by 2 bases and 5 bases, with 12 bases remaining between them. Germline loops: CDR1 LGHDT, CDR2 YNNKEL (reference sequence). The CDR3 length is 14 residues. The CDR3 region has the DNA TGTGCCAGCAGCCAAACCGGAACGGGGGAGACCCAGTACTTC. It is translated as CASSQTGTGETQYF.

This clonotype was observed a handful of times. The gene calls are TRBV19 and TRBJ2-1, with 9 positions matching TRBD1. After removal of 4 bases from V and 8 bases from J, the junction contained 6 bases not matched to a gene. CDR1 and CDR2 from the germline V gene are LNHDA and SQIVND (reference sequence). This CDR3 is built from 14 residues. The CDR3 coding sequence is TGTGCCAGTAGTACCCAAGGACAGGGGCATGAGCAGTTCTTC. Translating gives CASSTQGQGHEQFF. Full variable domain (remainder filled in from reference TRBV19 and TRBJ2-1): DGGITQSPKYLFRKEGQNVTLSCEQNLNHDAMYWYRQDPGQGLRLIYYSQIVNDFQKGDIAEGYSVSREKKESFPLTVTSAQKNPTAFYLCASSTQGQGHEQFFGPGTRLTVL.

This clonotype was recorded at least ten times. The V gene is TRBV29-1, the J gene TRBJ1-4; D is perhaps TRBD1 (5 bases). Germline assignment: CDR1 SQVTM and CDR2 ANQGSEA. The CDR3 spans 13 residues. V lost 2 bases and J 10 bases, leaving 14 bases between the germline ends. CDR3 coding DNA: TGCAGCGTTGAAAGGGGAACTTTTGGAAAACTGTTTTTT. Translation: CSVERGTFGKLFF. Complete variable domain (other parts from reference TRBV29-1 and TRBJ1-4): SAVISQKPSRDICQRGTSLTIQCQVDSQVTMMFWYRQQPGQSLTLIATANQGSEATYESGFVIDKFPISRPNLTFSTLTVSNMSPEDSSIYLCSVERGTFGKLFFGSGTQLSVL.

This clonotype was seen at least ten times. This chain connects TRBV20-1 to TRBJ2-1, with a tentative D call TRBD2 (5 bases). V lost 2 bases to trimming and J lost 3 bases, with 11 bases between them. The CDR3 runs to 14 residues. The germline CDR1 and CDR2 sequences are DFQATT and SNEGSKA (reference sequence). Here the CDR3 reads CSARKSGLYNEQFF. In DNA, the CDR3 is TGCAGTGCTAGAAAGAGCGGACTCTACAATGAGCAGTTCTTC.

This clonotype was observed a few times. The V and J genes are TRBV24-1 and TRBJ2-3; the D is unclear. Germline CDR1 reads KGHDR; CDR2 reads SFDVKD. Between the trimmed V and J ends, which lost 9 bases and 1 base, there was a span of 7 bases. The length of the CDR3 is 12 residues. DNA of the CDR3: TGTGCCACCCAGAGCGGCACAGATACGCAGTATTTT. The encoded protein is CATQSGTDTQYF.

The chain links TRBV24-1 to TRBJ1-2; TRBD1 is a possible D gene (6 bases). V dropped 5 bases and J dropped 4 bases, with 16 bases sitting between them. Germline values: CDR1 KGHDR, CDR2 SFDVKD. The CDR3 loop spans 15 amino acids. CDR3 nucleotide sequence: TGTGCCACCAGTGGCCGAACAGGGTTTGGCTATGGCTACACCTTC. Translation gives CATSGRTGFGYGYTF.

This chain connects TRBV25-1 to TRBJ1-6, with D perhaps matching TRBD1 (5 bases). Looked up from germline, CDR1 is MGHDK and CDR2 is SYGVNS. The CDR3 extends over 15 amino acids. Trimming cost V 7 bases and J 2 bases, with 12 bases left between them. CDR3: CASTATAAYNSPLHF. CDR3 nucleotide sequence: TGTGCCAGCACTGCGACAGCCGCCTATAATTCACCCCTCCACTTT.

This clonotype was recorded at least ten times. The chain has TRBV11-2 and TRBJ1-3; D gene uncertain. The V end lost 2 bases, the J end lost 6 bases, and 8 bases lay between the germline ends. The CDR3 is 13 amino acids. Germline V gene sequence: CDR1 SGHAT, CDR2 FQNNGV. CDR3 sequence reads: CASSLPSQNTIYF. The CDR3 region has the DNA TGTGCCAGCAGCTTACCCAGTCAAAACACCATATATTTT.

This clonotype has just a few counts. The chain recombines TRBV10-1 with TRBJ2-3, with D possibly TRBD2 on 5 matching bases. The ends were cut back, 6 bases at V and 1 base at J, with 11 bases in the middle. The CDR3 totals 14 residues. Germline loops: CDR1 WNHNN, CDR2 SYGVQD (reference sequence). This CDR3 reads CASRPGEGTDTQYF. CDR3 DNA sequence: TGCGCCAGCAGGCCCGGGGAAGGCACAGATACGCAGTATTTT.

This clonotype appeared a few times. The V call is TRBV29-1, the J call TRBJ2-5; D uncertain. The CDR3 has 14 residues. Germline CDR1 is SQVTM and CDR2 is ANQGSEA. V shed 0 bases and J shed 0 bases, with 8 bases lying between them. CDR3 sequence reads: CSVEEEQNQETQYF. The CDR3 DNA reads TGCAGCGTTGAAGAGGAGCAGAACCAAGAGACCCAGTACTTC.

The rearrangement links TRBV5-1 to TRBJ1-1; the D is unclear. Germline V gene lookup returns CDR1 SGHRS and CDR2 YFSETQ. The V gene lost 4 bases and the J gene lost 4 bases, with 20 bases spanning the gap. This CDR3 region has 16 residues. The CDR3 bases are TGCGCCAGCAGCCCGGTGGCGGCAACGCGGGGCACTGAAGCTTTCTTT. Translation gives CASSPVAATRGTEAFF.

V is TRBV20-1 and J is TRBJ1-4, with a possible D match to TRBD1 (5 bases). Germline V lookup: CDR1 DFQATT, CDR2 SNEGSKA (reference sequence). The CDR3 covers 15 residues. V lost 0 bases and J lost 6, with 14 bases in between. The CDR3 DNA sequence: TGCAGTGCTAGAGACAGGGCAGGAGGGTATGAAAAACTGTTTTTT. Residues: CSARDRAGGYEKLFF.

This clonotype was found once. V and J are TRBV7-2 and TRBJ2-5, with TRBD2 matching over 11 bases. The length of the CDR3 is 17 residues. The V and J ends lost 1 base and 5 bases, in that order; junction bases with no gene match: 9. CDR1 and CDR2 (germline): SGHTA, FQGNSA. CDR3 sequence (DNA): TGTGCCAGCAGCTTAGTTCGGCTAGCGGGGGGCGTGGAGACCCAGTACTTC. Protein product: CASSLVRLAGGVETQYF.

As concerns this clonotype: This may be a read error: a much more frequent sequence differs by one nucleotide. CDR3 sequence (DNA): TGTGCCAGCAACCCCGACGGTAATTCACACCTCCACTTT. The encoded protein is CASNPDGNSHLHF. J is TRBJ1-6 and V is TRBV7-9; D remains ambiguous. There are 13 residues in the CDR3. Germline V lookup: CDR1 SEHNR, CDR2 FQNEAQ (reference sequence). The whole variable domain, remainder taken from reference TRBV7-9 and TRBJ1-6, is DTGVSQNPRHKITKRGQNVTFRCDPISEHNRLYWYRQTLGQGPEFLTYFQNEAQLEKSRLLSDRFSAERPKGSFSTLEIQRTEQGDSAMYLCASNPDGNSHLHFGNGTRLTVT.

The sample holds a few counts of this clonotype. This chain links TRBV30 with TRBJ1-5; possible D gene TRBD1, 6 bases. Deletions cut 0 bases from V and 0 bases from J, with 9 bases between. Germline V gives CDR1 GTSNPN, CDR2 SVGIG (reference sequence). The CDR3 has 15 amino acids. Here the CDR3 DNA reads TGTGCCTGGAGTGTACAGGGTAATAGCAATCAGCCCCAGCATTTT. Protein sequence: CAWSVQGNSNQPQHF.

The chain carries TRBV5-1 and TRBJ2-3; TRBD1 might be the D (5 bases). The CDR3 has 15 residues. V was pared by 0 bases and J by 1 base, with 9 bases between. The germline V gene has CDR1 SGHRS and CDR2 YFSETQ. In nucleotides, the CDR3 is TGCGCCAGCAGCTTGGAAGCACAGGGCACAGATACGCAGTATTTT. Protein: CASSLEAQGTDTQYF.

This clonotype has only a few counts. The V call is TRBV6-5, the J call TRBJ1-1, with a tentative D call TRBD1 (6 bases). The CDR3 loop spans 14 amino acids. CDR1 MNHEY and CDR2 SVGAGI come from the germline V gene. Trimming left V 4 bases short and J 10 bases short, with 19 bases between. The CDR3 protein is CASSSLRGRGRAFF. The CDR3 DNA reads as TGTGCCAGCAGTTCCCTCCGGGGCAGGGGCCGAGCTTTCTTT.